The rows below give T cell receptor beta chains drawn from one sample of a study of blood T cell repertoires in COVID-19. This table comes from immunoSEQ multiplex PCR, and its TCRdb copy is limited to in-frame clones, with some not included. The sample lists approximately 210,000 clones, about 90% occurring once. Sequenced sample: peripheral blood. The receptors originated from a man between 35 and 55 years old with active or convalescent COVID-19. Both conserved end residues are part of each CDR3. D genes are given only for firm matches.

V	J	D	CDR3	DNA
TRBV5-1	TRBJ2-7	.	CASSLGQVPSYEQYF	TGCGCCAGCAGCTTGGGACAGGTTCCTTCCTACGAGCAGTACTTC
TRBV27	TRBJ1-6	.	CASSLSAGVGSPLHF	TGTGCCAGCAGTTTATCTGCGGGAGTTGGGTCACCCCTCCACTTT
TRBV9	TRBJ2-2	.	CASSAEGANTGELFF	TGTGCCAGCAGCGCTGAGGGAGCTAACACCGGGGAGCTGTTTTTT
TRBV28	TRBJ2-7	TRBD2	CASRSDRTSSHEQYF	TGTGCCAGCAGGTCAGACCGGACTAGCTCCCACGAGCAGTACTTC
TRBV11-1	TRBJ1-2	.	CASSPLGRGFGYTF	TGTGCCAGCAGCCCTCTGGGGAGGGGATTCGGCTACACCTTC
TRBV5-1	TRBJ1-1	TRBD1	CASNGGTGGMNTEAFF	TGCGCCAGCAACGGGGGGACAGGCGGAATGAACACTGAAGCTTTCTTT
TRBV18	TRBJ1-1	.	CASSPARDSMNTEAFF	TGTGCCAGCTCACCAGCCCGAGATTCCATGAACACTGAAGCTTTCTTT
TRBV5-1	TRBJ2-3	TRBD1	CASSPGTGRTDTQYF	TGCGCCAGCAGCCCAGGGACAGGGAGGACAGATACGCAGTATTTT
TRBV9	TRBJ2-5	TRBD1	CASSEGQGASETQYF	TGTGCCAGCAGCGAGGGGCAGGGGGCCTCAGAGACCCAGTACTTC
TRBV4-1	TRBJ2-5	TRBD2	CASSQEGRGGETQYF	TGCGCCAGCAGCCAAGAGGGTCGGGGAGGGGAGACCCAGTACTTC
TRBV3-1/TRBV3-2	TRBJ1-6	TRBD1	CASSHGDRDNSPLHF	TGTGCCAGCAGCCACGGAGACAGGGATAATTCACCCCTCCACTTT
TRBV7-9	TRBJ1-1	.	CASSTRENTEAFF	TGTGCCAGCAGCACTCGAGAGAACACTGAAGCTTTCTTT